This T cell receptor beta chain derives from a study of cytomegalovirus exposure and HLA in healthy donors. CDR1 is MGHRA and CDR2 is YSYEKL in the germline V gene. The CDR3 has 15 residues. V lost 0 bases and J 2 bases, leaving 10 bases between the germline ends. 60 Vbeta and 13 Jbeta primers were used in PCR. Using immunoSEQ multiplex PCR, the repertoire was profiled, and TCRdb retains in-frame clones only, with some absent. The sample records approximately 140,000 clones, 79% being singletons. The rearrangement links TRBV4-1 to TRBJ2-5; no clear D gene. Sequences were obtained from PBMCs. The receptor's source is a man in his forties or fifties in good health and CMV-seropositive. CDR3 DNA sequence: TGCGCCAGCAGCCAAGAATCTGGCAGACAAGAGACCCAGTACTTC. Residues: CASSQESGRQETQYF.